This T cell receptor (beta chain) was identified during a study of blood T cell repertoires in COVID-19 (dated by TCRdb to the early 2020s). Turning to the overall study: The collaborator samples originated in the United States, Italy and Spain and spanned the acute and convalescent phases of COVID-19. Where available, HLA class I and class II types were taken from metadata supplied by the sample provider and were not determined by assay-based typing. The material from the prospective study consisted of cDNA or gDNA derived from T cells, B-cell-depleted T cells, or PBMCs. Sample metadata almost always included a de-identified subject ID, COVID-19 status, age in years and sex. Subjects who had been exposed to COVID-19, were actively infected with it, or had recovered from it provided the deeply sampled blood TCRbeta repertoires that made up the dataset. A freely available public database, intended as a resource for researchers studying the immune response to SARS-CoV-2, is where the repertoires were released. The samples were drawn from the first 160 participants of the ongoing ImmuneRACE study and from roughly 1,300 subjects provided by 6 global collaborators.

TCRbeta CDR3 regions were amplified from genomic DNA using the immunoSEQ Assay, a bias-controlled multiplex PCR. The published analysis was carried out like this. The number of nucleated cells in each sample was estimated by amplification of reference gene primers within the assay. To quantify the absolute abundance of each unique TCRbeta CDR3 rearrangement, sequence reads were collapsed and filtered. For each sample, productive Simpson clonality was calculated as the square root of Simpson's diversity index over productive rearrangements. TCRdb holds this immuneACCESS table with in-frame rearrangements only. Some clones are missing; in checked studies, unresolved V genes explain under half, and the rest has no known cause. V and J calls and clone size are those listed in that table; D and trimming were worked out from the DNA. The sample yields 190,000 or so clones; around 80% were counted once. The ten largest account for 2.5% to 3.5% of the sample.

After removal of 6 bases from V and 6 bases from J, the junction retains 6 bases not matched to a gene. From its cysteine to its phenylalanine, the CDR3 spans 14 amino acids. Only the CDR3 DNA is retained, 42 bases long and in frame from the first base. Reading the germline V gene gives CDR1 SNHLY and CDR2 FYNNEI. Whole blood was collected in K2EDTA tubes by collaborating institutions according to the institutions' own protocols. For TCRbeta analysis, collaborators shipped samples as frozen whole blood, isolated PBMCs, or DNA extracted from either of those sample types. What the study reported, not specific to this receptor: The amount of clinical and demographic metadata varied by source and participant and was provided uncurated.

As to this clone: Its antigen specificity is not known. Base qualities are not recorded, but no much larger clone differs from it by a single base.

Sequenced material: peripheral blood. The source of this sequence is a man aged 50 or older with active or convalescent COVID-19. Rearrangement joined TRBV2 to TRBJ1-1; 11 central nucleotides agree with TRBD1. Here is the DNA: TGTGCCAGCAGCGGGGACAGGGGGTTCGCTGAAGCTTTCTTT. This yields the protein CASSGDRGFAEAFF.